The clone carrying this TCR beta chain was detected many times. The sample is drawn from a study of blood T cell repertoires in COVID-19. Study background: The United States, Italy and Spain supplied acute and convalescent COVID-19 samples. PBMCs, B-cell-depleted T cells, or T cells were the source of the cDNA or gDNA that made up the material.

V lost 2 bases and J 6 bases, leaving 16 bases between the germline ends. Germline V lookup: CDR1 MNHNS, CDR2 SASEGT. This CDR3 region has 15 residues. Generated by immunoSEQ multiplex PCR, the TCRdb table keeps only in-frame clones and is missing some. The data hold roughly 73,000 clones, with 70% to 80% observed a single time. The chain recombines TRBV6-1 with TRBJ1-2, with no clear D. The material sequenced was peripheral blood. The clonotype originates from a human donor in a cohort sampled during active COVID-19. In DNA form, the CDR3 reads TGTGCCAGCAGTGAAAAGGTAGAGGGAGTAAATGGCTACACCTTC. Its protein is CASSEKVEGVNGYTF.